The present T cell receptor (beta chain) was sequenced within a study of blood T cell repertoires in COVID-19. Study at large: Acute and convalescent COVID-19 specimens originated in the United States, Italy and Spain. From T cells, B-cell-depleted T cells, or PBMCs came the material, which was cDNA or gDNA.

Enrolment of Seattle patients took place during active infection, and they were followed longitudinally. Authors' data handling: From reference gene primer amplification, estimates of nucleated cell counts were derived. Method: immunoSEQ multiplex PCR; TCRdb's copy keeps in-frame clones and lacks some. D and trimming were read from the DNA, whereas the V and J calls and clone size are those reported in that table. Of under 250,000 clones in the sample, 88% were seen once. CDR3 length: 15 amino acids. The J segment lost 4 bases and the V segment lost 1 base, leaving 5 bases of the junction unmatched. The germline CDR1 and CDR2 sequences are SEHNR and FQNEAQ (reference sequence).

The receptor was isolated from a woman aged 25 to 45 with COVID-19, enrolled during active disease. The chain carries TRBV7-9 and TRBJ1-2; 8 bases align to TRBD1. Sequenced: peripheral blood. In DNA form, the CDR3 reads TGTGCCAGCAGCTTAGAACTCGGGACAGGCTATGGCTACACCTTC. Translating gives CASSLELGTGYGYTF.